A selection of T cell receptor beta chains follows, all from one sample in a study of blood T cell repertoires in COVID-19. This table comes from immunoSEQ multiplex PCR, and its TCRdb copy is limited to in-frame clones, with some not included. The top ten clones hold 7% of a sample with 180,000 or so clones, around 80% of them seen once. The source material was peripheral blood. The source is a woman aged 40 to 49 with COVID-19, enrolled during active disease. CDR3s include the opening cysteine and the closing phenylalanine or tryptophan. The D gene is left open where the match is weak. Rows give clone size only sometimes, using once, few, many, or a class for an expanded clone.

>NA|TRBD2|TRBJ2-1|TRBV12-5
CASGLGGTSEREQFF
TGTGCTAGTGGTTTGGGGGGGACTAGCGAACGTGAGCAGTTCTTC
>once|NA|TRBJ1-5|TRBV10-2
CASSVSLSQPQHF
TGCGCCAGCAGTGTATCGTTGAGTCAGCCCCAGCATTTT
>NA|NA|TRBJ1-2|TRBV19
CASSIRNEAHNGYTF
TGTGCCAGTAGTATCCGAAACGAGGCCCACAATGGCTACACCTTC
>NA|NA|TRBJ1-2|TRBV3-1/TRBV3-2
CASTGRNYGYTF
TGTGCCAGCACCGGTCGGAACTATGGCTACACCTTC
>NA|NA|TRBJ1-1|TRBV6-5
CASRVPLRAEAFF
TGTGCCAGCAGGGTCCCCCTTCGAGCTGAAGCTTTCTTT
>few|TRBD1|TRBJ2-7|TRBV5-1
CASSDRAQPSYEQYF
TGCGCCAGCAGTGACAGGGCGCAACCCTCCTACGAGCAGTACTTC
>NA|NA|TRBJ1-5|TRBV19
CASSSSTVNQPQHF
TGTGCCAGTAGTAGCTCGACAGTCAATCAGCCCCAGCATTTT
>NA|NA|TRBJ2-5|TRBV6-5
CASRLWETQYF
TGTGCCAGCAGGCTATGGGAGACCCAGTACTTC
>few|TRBD2|TRBJ2-1|TRBV3-1/TRBV3-2
CASSLGPAGTESEQFF
TGTGCCAGCAGCTTGGGGCCAGCGGGGACCGAGAGTGAGCAGTTCTTC
>NA|TRBD2|TRBJ2-7|TRBV12-3/TRBV12-4
CASSLLGGYEQYF
TGTGCCAGCAGTTTGCTGGGGGGGTACGAGCAGTACTTC
>NA|TRBD1|TRBJ1-2|TRBV7-2
CASSLGGQGAPNYGYTF
TGTGCCAGCAGCTTAGGGGGACAGGGGGCGCCTAACTATGGCTACACCTTC
>NA|TRBD2|TRBJ2-5|TRBV5-1
CASSLVSGGREETQYF
TGCGCCAGCAGCTTGGTCTCGGGAGGGAGAGAGGAGACCCAGTACTTC
>NA|TRBD2|TRBJ2-7|TRBV5-5
CASSLGTSGSEQYF
TGTGCCAGCAGCTTGGGGACTAGCGGGAGTGAGCAGTACTTC
>few|TRBD1|TRBJ2-7|TRBV28
CASSSGTGGTTKEQYF
TGTGCCAGCAGTAGCGGGACAGGGGGTACCACTAAAGAGCAGTACTTC
>NA|NA|TRBJ1-1|TRBV6-5
CASSWAGENTEAFF
TGTGCCAGCAGTTGGGCAGGGGAGAACACTGAAGCTTTCTTT
>few|NA|TRBJ2-2|TRBV6-5
CASRQGPSTGELFF
TGTGCCAGCAGACAGGGTCCGAGCACCGGGGAGCTGTTTTTT
>NA|NA|TRBJ2-3|TRBV19
CASSEPGSTDTQYF
TGTGCCAGTAGCGAGCCTGGGAGTACAGATACGCAGTATTTT
>NA|TRBD1|TRBJ1-5|TRBV7-6
CASSFGTVGQPQHF
TGTGCCAGCAGCTTCGGGACAGTGGGACAGCCCCAGCATTTT
>NA|TRBD1|TRBJ1-5|TRBV28
CASSPSGQGAGQPQHF
TGTGCCAGCAGTCCCTCGGGGCAGGGGGCAGGGCAGCCCCAGCATTTT
>NA|NA|TRBJ2-3|TRBV28
CASRIRQARGTDTQYF
TGTGCCAGCAGGATTAGACAGGCGAGGGGCACAGATACGCAGTATTTT
>NA|NA|TRBJ1-1|TRBV3-1/TRBV3-2
CASSQARSWGGKNTEAFF
TGTGCCAGCAGCCAAGCCCGCTCGTGGGGCGGAAAGAACACTGAAGCTTTCTTT
>NA|TRBD1|TRBJ1-1|TRBV10-1
CASSATGGSEAFF
TGCGCCAGCAGTGCCACAGGGGGCTCTGAAGCTTTCTTT
>NA|NA|TRBJ1-1|TRBV19
CASSMWGGYTEAFF
TGTGCCAGTAGTATGTGGGGAGGGTACACTGAAGCTTTCTTT
>NA|NA|TRBJ1-5|TRBV7-9
CASRPMDRNQPQHF
TGTGCCAGCAGACCAATGGACAGAAATCAGCCCCAGCATTTT